These 9 T cell receptor beta chains came from one sample sequenced in a study of cytomegalovirus exposure and HLA in healthy donors. The PCR employed 60 Vbeta primers together with 13 Jbeta primers. The assay was immunoSEQ multiplex PCR, and TCRdb's table has in-frame clones only and misses some. Altogether 130,000 or so clones are present, more than 60% being singletons, with the ten largest covering around 1.5%. Material for sequencing was PBMCs. Receptor source: a female donor in good health and CMV-seronegative.

This chain connects TRBV6-5 to TRBJ1-4; 8 nucleotides line up with TRBD1. J was trimmed by 7 bases and V by 6 bases; bases with no gene match: 10. This CDR3 region has 15 residues. The germline V gene encodes CDR1 MNHEY and CDR2 SVGAGI. The CDR3 protein is CASRAGGQGAEKLFF. CDR3 sequence (DNA): TGTGCCAGCAGGGCCGGCGGACAGGGAGCTGAAAAACTGTTTTTT.

V usage is TRBV7-9 and J usage is TRBJ2-5; D is perhaps TRBD2 (5 bases). Trimming took off 6 bases at V and 4 bases at J, with 12 bases between the two ends. This CDR3 is built from 13 residues. The germline gives CDR1 SEHNR, CDR2 FQNEAQ (reference sequence). The CDR3 DNA reads as TGTGCCAGCAGGTCAACTAGGACAGAGACCCAGTACTTC. Protein: CASRSTRTETQYF. Complete variable domain (other parts from reference TRBV7-9 and TRBJ2-5): DTGVSQNPRHKITKRGQNVTFRCDPISEHNRLYWYRQTLGQGPEFLTYFQNEAQLEKSRLLSDRFSAERPKGSFSTLEIQRTEQGDSAMYLCASRSTRTETQYFGPGTRLLVL.

The J gene is TRBJ2-3, the V gene TRBV29-1, with 8 bases identical to TRBD2. Germline V gene data show CDR1 as SQVTM and CDR2 as ANQGSEA. Germline trimming cut 8 bases from V and 6 bases from J; bases unmatched to any gene: 13. The CDR3 covers 14 residues. The CDR3 DNA follows: TGCAGCACCAGACCGGGACTAGTCTCGGATACGCAGTATTTT. Translated, it gives CSTRPGLVSDTQYF.

The chain is built from TRBV9 and TRBJ2-7; a weak D match, TRBD2 (6 bases). The germline V and J ends were trimmed by 4 bases and 6 bases, with 11 bases remaining between them. Germline V gene data show CDR1 as SGDLS and CDR2 as YYNGEE. CDR3 length: 12 amino acids. DNA of the CDR3: TGTGCCAGCAGCCGGGGGTCGGCCGAGCAGTACTTC. It yields the protein CASSRGSAEQYF.

The J gene is TRBJ2-4, the V gene TRBV28, with a tentative D call TRBD2 (6 bases). This CDR3 contains 14 residues. The germline V and J ends were trimmed by 5 bases and 6 bases, with 14 bases remaining between them. Looked up from germline, CDR1 is MDHEN and CDR2 is SYDVKM. CDR3 bases: TGTGCCAGCAGTATCTGGGACGGGGGAAACATTCAGTACTTC. Amino acids: CASSIWDGGNIQYF. Together with reference TRBV28 and TRBJ2-4, the CDR3 gives the full variable domain: DVKVTQSSRYLVKRTGEKVFLECVQDMDHENMFWYRQDPGLGLRLIYFSYDVKMKEKGDIPEGYSVSREKKERFSLILESASTNQTSMYLCASSIWDGGNIQYFGAGTRLSVL.

In its sample, this clone was seen once. This chain joins TRBV6-1 and TRBJ1-5; D remains ambiguous. Germline assignment: CDR1 MNHNS and CDR2 SASEGT. The V end was cut by 2 bases, the J end by 0 bases, with 11 bases between. The CDR3 loop spans 16 amino acids. Here the CDR3 DNA reads TGTGCCAGCAGTGAACGGAATAGACATAGCAATCAGCCCCAGCATTTT. Translated: CASSERNRHSNQPQHF.

This clone occurred once. V and J are TRBV6-4 and TRBJ2-2; 10 nucleotides match TRBD1. The CDR3 is 16 residues long. J was trimmed by 3 bases and V by 0 bases; bases with no gene match: 1. The germline CDR1 and CDR2 sequences are MRHNA and SNTAGT. The CDR3 here is CASSDSGTGDTGELFF. The CDR3 DNA reads as TGTGCCAGCAGTGACTCCGGGACAGGGGACACCGGGGAGCTGTTTTTT.

There are a few counts of this clone. This sequence joins TRBV5-4 and TRBJ2-7, with a tentative D call TRBD2 (6 bases). Germline lookup yields CDR1 SGHNT and CDR2 YYREEE (reference sequence). This CDR3 comprises 15 residues. V lost 4 bases to trimming and J lost 3 bases, with 17 bases between them. The CDR3 DNA sequence: TGTGCCAGCAGCCGCGCTAGCGCCAAAAACTACGAGCAGTACTTC. The encoded protein is CASSRASAKNYEQYF.

The chain recombines TRBV25-1 with TRBJ1-4; perhaps TRBD1 as D (5 bases). V dropped 1 base and J dropped 6 bases, with 12 bases sitting between them. This CDR3 contains 15 residues. Germline V CDR1 and CDR2: MGHDK, SYGVNS. The CDR3 DNA follows: TGTGCCAGCAGTGAATGGGGTATAGGGGATGAAAAACTGTTTTTT. It specifies CASSEWGIGDEKLFF. The full variable domain, completed using reference TRBV25-1 and TRBJ1-4, is EADIYQTPRYLVIGTGKKITLECSQTMGHDKMYWYQQDPGMELHLIHYSYGVNSTEKGDLSSESTVSRIRTEHFPLTLESARPSHTSQYLCASSEWGIGDEKLFFGSGTQLSVL.